The 16 T cell receptor beta chains below all came from one sample that was sequenced in a study of response to subunit inactivated influenza vaccine. TCRdb reprocessed the RT-PCR reads via MiXCR and lists one record per CDR3 protein. The sample has around 500,000 distinct CDR3 sequences; roughly 11% are singletons. Source: PBMCs from blood, taken 40 to 50 days after vaccination. The receptors come from a man aged 45-65 years who received an inactivated influenza vaccine.

V is TRBV28 and J is TRBJ2-5, with 12 bases lining up with TRBD2. CDR1 is MDHEN and CDR2 is SYDVKM in the germline V gene. Losses at the gene ends were 7 bases for V and 5 bases for J; bases not matched to a gene: 5. The CDR3 sequence is 14 residues long. The CDR3 nucleotides are TGTGCCAGCACGACTAGCGGGAGATTGGAGACCCAGTACTTC. Amino acids: CASTTSGRLETQYF.

This clonotype was detected many times. The chain is built from TRBV5-5 and TRBJ2-1; TRBD1 aligns across 10 bases. The CDR3 runs to 15 residues. V dropped 4 bases and J dropped 2; count of bases not matched to a gene: 3. Per germline, CDR1 SGHKS and CDR2 YYEKEE (reference sequence). The CDR3 loop is CASSRGQGAYNEQFF. The CDR3 nucleotides are TGTGCCAGCAGCCGCGGACAGGGGGCCTACAATGAGCAGTTCTTC.

In this sample, this clonotype turned up many times. This rearrangement joins TRBV20-1 to TRBJ2-5; the D is unclear. This CDR3 is built from 11 residues. CDR1 is DFQATT and CDR2 is SNEGSKA in the germline V gene (reference sequence). V was trimmed by 3 bases and J by 3 bases, leaving 5 bases between them. CDR3 residues: CSASRKETQYF. Here the CDR3 DNA reads TGCAGTGCTAGCCGGAAAGAGACCCAGTACTTC.

This clonotype was recorded a few times. The chain recombines TRBV7-9 with TRBJ2-5; 12 positions match TRBD2. Germline-derived CDR1 and CDR2 are SEHNR and FQNEAQ (reference sequence). V lost 6 bases to trimming and J lost 3 bases; unmatched junction nucleotides: 2. The CDR3 consists of 14 residues. The CDR3 region has the DNA TGTGCCAGCAGTCGGACTAGCGGGGAAGAGACCCAGTACTTC. It codes for CASSRTSGEETQYF.

This clonotype has just a few counts. This rearrangement joins TRBV4-1 to TRBJ1-2; the D is unclear. Between the trimmed V and J ends, which lost 3 bases and 7 bases, there was a span of 18 bases. From germline, CDR1 is MGHRA and CDR2 YSYEKL. The CDR3 covers 15 residues. The CDR3 bases are TGCGCCAGCAGCCACCCGCCAGGCTCAAGGTTTGGCTACACCTTC. Protein: CASSHPPGSRFGYTF.

There are many counts of this clonotype. The CDR3: CASRQGLQETQYF. The CDR3 region has the DNA TGCGCCAGCAGACAGGGCCTCCAAGAGACCCAGTACTTC. The chain employs TRBV5-1 and TRBJ2-5, with D possibly TRBD1 on 6 matching bases. V was shortened by 5 bases and J by 1 base, with 9 bases between the two germline ends. The CDR3 extends over 13 amino acids. Germline V gene data show CDR1 as SGHRS and CDR2 as YFSETQ.

The rearrangement links TRBV6-1 to TRBJ2-1, with 8 bases lining up with TRBD1. The V segment lost 6 bases and the J segment 5 bases; nucleotides outside the gene matches: 9. The CDR3 length is 15 residues. Germline CDR1 MNHNS, CDR2 SASEGT. In DNA, the CDR3 is TGTGCCAGCAGCCCCGGGACAGGCCTAAACAATGAGCAGTTCTTC. Amino acids: CASSPGTGLNNEQFF.

This clonotype was detected a few times. Possible read error: a much larger clone is one base away. The genes are TRBV5-1 and TRBJ1-6, with D unresolved. The CDR3 runs to 14 residues. Trimming took 0 bases from V and 5 from J, leaving 6 bases between them. Germline CDR1 SGHRS, CDR2 YFSETQ. CDR3 DNA: TGCGCCAGCAGCTTGGAAGGGCATAATTCACCCCTCCACTTT. Translating gives CASSLEGHNSPLHF.

CDR3 residues: CASSLTAGDPNEQFF. CDR3 DNA: TGCGCCAGCAGTCTTACGGCGGGAGATCCCAATGAGCAGTTCTTC. V gene TRBV5-1 combines with J gene TRBJ2-1; TRBD2 matches 7 bases. The CDR3 is made up of 15 amino acids. The junction had 11 bases not matched to a gene; V was cut back by 5 bases and J by 6 bases. CDR1 SGHRS and CDR2 YFSETQ come from the germline V gene.

The V and J genes are TRBV13 and TRBJ2-5; a weak D match, TRBD1 (6 bases). With 4 bases removed from V and 5 bases from J, the gap between germline ends came to 14 bases. Per germline, CDR1 PRHDT and CDR2 FYEKMQ (reference sequence). This CDR3 has 14 amino acids. The CDR3 sequence: CASSSWTVGETQYF. The CDR3 region has the DNA TGTGCCAGCAGCTCTTGGACAGTAGGGGAGACCCAGTACTTC. Together with reference TRBV13 and TRBJ2-5, the CDR3 gives the full variable domain: AAGVIQSPRHLIKEKRETATLKCYPIPRHDTVYWYQQGPGQDPQFLISFYEKMQSDKGSIPDRFSAQQFSDYHSELNMSSLELGDSALYFCASSSWTVGETQYFGPGTRLLVL.

In its sample, this clonotype was seen many times. The V gene is TRBV29-1, the J gene TRBJ1-1, with 8 bases that match TRBD1. From germline, CDR1 is SQVTM and CDR2 ANQGSEA. The CDR3 spans 16 residues. Unmatched junction bases numbered 7, after V lost 1 base and J lost 0 bases. The CDR3 bases are TGCAGCGTTGAAGGGCAGGGGGCAAGAATGAACACTGAAGCTTTCTTT. Translation gives CSVEGQGARMNTEAFF.

This clonotype appeared many times. The chain recombines TRBV7-2 with TRBJ2-7, with D perhaps TRBD2 (6 bases). The V gene lost 1 base and the J gene lost 3 bases, with 13 bases spanning the gap. The CDR3 loop spans 15 amino acids. Germline V gene data show CDR1 as SGHTA and CDR2 as FQGNSA. The CDR3 DNA sequence: TGTGCCAGCAGCTTAGTCGGGGGAATGTACTACGAGCAGTACTTC. Amino acid sequence: CASSLVGGMYYEQYF.

The chain has TRBV12-3 or TRBV12-4 and TRBJ1-5; D remains ambiguous. The V end was cut by 2 bases, the J end by 0 bases, with 8 bases between. The CDR3 is 15 residues long. CDR3 sequence: CASSLSWNSNQPQHF. The CDR3 nucleotides read TGTGCCAGCAGTTTATCCTGGAATAGCAATCAGCCCCAGCATTTT.

The chain is built from TRBV7-8 and TRBJ1-2, with 7 nucleotides matching TRBD1. V lost 4 bases to trimming and J lost 5 bases; unmatched junction nucleotides: 4. The CDR3 sequence is 13 residues long. CDR1 is SGHVS, CDR2 FQNEAQ, per germline. As DNA, the CDR3 is TGTGCCAGCAGCTCGGGACAGCGATATGGCTACACCTTC. It is translated as CASSSGQRYGYTF.

This clonotype was observed a handful of times. This chain links TRBV10-3 with TRBJ1-2; D is perhaps TRBD1 (5 bases). Per the germline V gene, CDR1 is ENHRY and CDR2 is SYGVKD. The germline V and J ends were trimmed by 4 bases and 2 bases, with 8 bases remaining between them. CDR3 length equals 13 residues. CDR3 sequence (DNA): TGTGCCATCAGTGCGGACAAAAACTATGGCTACACCTTC. As protein: CAISADKNYGYTF.

Notes on this clonotype: Just one base apart from a much larger clone, this may be a read error. This rearrangement joins TRBV12-3 or TRBV12-4 to TRBJ2-3; 7 nucleotides align to TRBD1. This CDR3 region has 14 residues. CDR3: CASLRRGRTDTKYF. The DNA of the CDR3 is TGTGCCAGCCTACGAAGGGGGCGCACAGATACGAAGTATTTT.